Following are 10 T cell receptor beta chains from one sample sequenced in a study of CD8 T cells in Susac syndrome (dated by TCRdb to the late 2010s). The library was prepared using the immunoSEQ multiplex PCR assay. RNA was extracted with the RNeasy kit and roughly 0.45 to 1 ug was reverse transcribed using random hexamers. TCRdb's own reprocessing of the public reads used fastp at Q25 and MiXCR and kept productive beta chains. Every CDR3 protein is listed once, alongside the most common genes and DNA of its rows. The sample has about 120,000 distinct CDR3 sequences on record, around 90% of them singletons. The biggest ten clones account for about 0.14% of the sample. The sequencing sample was made of CD4+ T cells from PBMCs. These receptors were collected from a human donor in good health.

The V and J genes are TRBV19 and TRBJ2-3; D is possibly TRBD1 (6 bases). CDR1 and CDR2 from the germline V gene are LNHDA and SQIVND (reference sequence). The CDR3 is 14 amino acids. V shed 5 bases and J shed 2 bases, with 11 bases lying between them. The CDR3 nucleotides read TGTGCCAGTAGTTCCGGGACACTCACAGATACGCAGTATTTT. Translating gives CASSSGTLTDTQYF.

In this sample, this clonotype turned up once. This chain joins TRBV10-3 and TRBJ2-7; the D is unclear. Germline V gives CDR1 ENHRY, CDR2 SYGVKD. This CDR3 contains 12 residues. With 5 bases removed from V and 2 bases from J, the gap between germline ends came to 7 bases. The CDR3 DNA follows: TGTGCCATCAGTCGGGCCGCCTACGAGCAGTACTTC. The encoded protein is CAISRAAYEQYF.

This clonotype has more than one count but fewer than ten. The chain carries TRBV20-1 and TRBJ2-7, with 12 bases lining up with TRBD2. This CDR3 is built from 13 residues. V was clipped by 3 bases and J by 7 bases; unmatched bases: 4. Germline values: CDR1 DFQATT, CDR2 SNEGSKA (reference sequence). The CDR3 here is CSARTSGSYEQYF. The CDR3 bases are TGCAGTGCTAGGACTAGCGGGAGTTATGAGCAGTACTTC.

CDR3 DNA sequence: TGTGCCAGTAGTAGGTCACAATGGGCCACTGAGCAGTTCTTC. Encoded protein: CASSRSQWATEQFF. This chain joins TRBV19 and TRBJ2-1; D not certain. The CDR3 runs to 14 residues. Trimming pared 4 bases from V and 9 bases from J, leaving 16 bases between. The germline gives CDR1 LNHDA, CDR2 SQIVND (reference sequence).

This rearrangement joins TRBV24-1 to TRBJ2-1, with D uncertain. V was trimmed by 2 bases and J by 4 bases, leaving 14 bases between them. This CDR3 contains 16 residues. The V gene's germline CDR1 is KGHDR and CDR2 SFDVKD. The CDR3 here is CATSDSRSVWYNEQFF. CDR3 nucleotides: TGTGCCACCAGTGATTCCCGGAGTGTCTGGTACAATGAGCAGTTCTTC.

V gene TRBV6-1 combines with J gene TRBJ1-1; no clear D gene. Germline CDR1 and CDR2: MNHNS and SASEGT. The V end was cut by 6 bases, the J end by 2 bases, with 10 bases between. CDR3 length: 13 amino acids. The CDR3 sequence: CASRAAVNTEAFF. DNA for the CDR3: TGTGCCAGCAGGGCAGCAGTTAACACTGAAGCTTTCTTT.

The rearrangement uses TRBV7-3 and TRBJ2-3; no clear D gene. Germline V gene lookup returns CDR1 SGHTA and CDR2 FQGTGA. V lost 6 bases and J 5 bases, leaving 15 bases between the germline ends. This CDR3 comprises 14 residues. CDR3: CASSHSRVGDTQYF. The CDR3 coding sequence is TGTGCCAGCAGTCATTCTCGGGTGGGAGATACGCAGTATTTT.

The V and J genes are TRBV14 and TRBJ1-2, with D unresolved. CDR1 and CDR2 (germline): SGHDN, FVKESK. There are 14 residues in the CDR3. Trimming cost V 2 bases and J 4 bases, with 11 bases left between them. Here the CDR3 DNA reads TGTGCCAGCAGCCAATCCGGAGGATCCTATGGCTACACCTTC. Encoded protein: CASSQSGGSYGYTF. Using reference TRBV14 and TRBJ1-2 for the parts outside the CDR3, the full variable domain is EAGVTQFPSHSVIEKGQTVTLRCDPISGHDNLYWYRRVMGKEIKFLLHFVKESKQDESGMPNNRFLAERTGGTYSTLKVQPAELEDSGVYFCASSQSGGSYGYTFGSGTRLTVV.

The gene calls are TRBV19 and TRBJ2-3; the D is unclear. Trimming pared 6 bases from V and 6 bases from J, leaving 10 bases between. The CDR3 is made up of 12 amino acids. Germline values: CDR1 LNHDA, CDR2 SQIVND (reference sequence). In nucleotides, the CDR3 is TGTGCCAGTAGGGCACCGCTCGATACGCAGTATTTT. Its protein is CASRAPLDTQYF.

The rearrangement uses TRBV20-1 and TRBJ1-2; D might be TRBD1 (6 bases). The CDR3 consists of 12 residues. Germline assignment: CDR1 DFQATT and CDR2 SNEGSKA (reference sequence). The germline V and J ends were trimmed by 6 bases and 6 bases, with 14 bases remaining between them. DNA for the CDR3: TGCAGTGCCGTCAGGGGAGGGAATGGCTACACCTTC. Translation gives CSAVRGGNGYTF.